Included here is one TCR beta chain sequence, with context. This entry comes from a study of blood T cell repertoires in COVID-19. Overall study context: Acute and convalescent COVID-19 samples came from the United States, Italy and Spain. The cDNA or gDNA used as material had been derived from T cells, B-cell-depleted T cells, or PBMCs.

Germline V gene data show CDR1 as SQVTM and CDR2 as ANQGSEA. CDR3 length: 12 residues. Trimming took off 3 bases at V and 3 bases at J, with 8 bases between the two ends. In the authors' methods: Reference gene primer amplification gave nucleated cell count estimates. Clones were sequenced by immunoSEQ multiplex PCR, and TCRdb holds only the in-frame ones, with some missing. V, J and clone size are taken as reported in that table, and D and trimming were inferred from the DNA itself. Of roughly 150,000 clones detected, approximately 80% appear once; the ten largest clones hold about 15%. The chain links TRBV29-1 to TRBJ1-2; no clear D. The origin of this receptor is a woman over 75 with acute or convalescent COVID-19. Sequenced input: peripheral blood. In nucleotides, the CDR3 is TGCAGCGTTGACCCTGGAGACTATGGCTACACCTTC. Translation gives CSVDPGDYGYTF.